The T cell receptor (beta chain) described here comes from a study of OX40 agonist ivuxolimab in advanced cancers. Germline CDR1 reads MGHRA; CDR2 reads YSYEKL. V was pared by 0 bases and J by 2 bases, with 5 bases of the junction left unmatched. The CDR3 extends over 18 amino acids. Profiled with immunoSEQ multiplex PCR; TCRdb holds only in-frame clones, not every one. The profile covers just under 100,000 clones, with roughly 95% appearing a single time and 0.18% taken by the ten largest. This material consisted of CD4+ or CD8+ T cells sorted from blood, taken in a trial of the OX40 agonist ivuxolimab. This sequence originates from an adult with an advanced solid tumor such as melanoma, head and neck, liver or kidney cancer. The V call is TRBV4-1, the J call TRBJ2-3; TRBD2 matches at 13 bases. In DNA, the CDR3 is TGCGCCAGCAGCCAAGATCGGGGACTAGCGGGATTCACAGATACGCAGTATTTT. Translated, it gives CASSQDRGLAGFTDTQYF.